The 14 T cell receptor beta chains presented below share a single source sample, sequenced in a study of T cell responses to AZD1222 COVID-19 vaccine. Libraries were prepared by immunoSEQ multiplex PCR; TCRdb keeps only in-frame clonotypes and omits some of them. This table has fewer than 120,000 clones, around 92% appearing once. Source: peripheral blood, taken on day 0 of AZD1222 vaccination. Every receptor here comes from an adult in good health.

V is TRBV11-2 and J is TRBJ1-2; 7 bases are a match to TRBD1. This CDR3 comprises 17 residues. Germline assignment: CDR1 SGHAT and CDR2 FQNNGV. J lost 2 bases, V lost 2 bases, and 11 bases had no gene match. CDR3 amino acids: CASSLLTGARGNYGYTF. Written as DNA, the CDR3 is TGTGCCAGCAGCTTACTAACAGGGGCGAGAGGGAACTATGGCTACACCTTC.

The CDR3 DNA sequence: TGTGCCAGTAGATGGGCATTTCGTAGCTCCTACAATGAGCAGTTCTTC. Translation: CASRWAFRSSYNEQFF. V usage is TRBV19 and J usage is TRBJ2-1; D is ambiguous. Trimming cost V 6 bases and J 0 bases, with 15 bases left between them. The CDR3 spans 16 residues. The germline V gene encodes CDR1 LNHDA and CDR2 SQIVND (reference sequence).

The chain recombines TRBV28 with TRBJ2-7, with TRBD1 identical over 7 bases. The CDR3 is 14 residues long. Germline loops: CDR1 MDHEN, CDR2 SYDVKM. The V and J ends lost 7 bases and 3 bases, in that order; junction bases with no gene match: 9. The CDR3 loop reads CASTPGTGDYEQYF. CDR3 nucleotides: TGTGCCAGCACCCCGGGAACAGGGGACTACGAGCAGTACTTC.

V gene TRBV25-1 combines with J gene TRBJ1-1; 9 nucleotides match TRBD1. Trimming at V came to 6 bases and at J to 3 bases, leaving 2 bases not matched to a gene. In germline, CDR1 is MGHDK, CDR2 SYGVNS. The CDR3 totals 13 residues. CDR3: CASRRDRDTEAFF. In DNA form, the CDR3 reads TGTGCCAGCAGGAGGGACAGGGACACTGAAGCTTTCTTT.

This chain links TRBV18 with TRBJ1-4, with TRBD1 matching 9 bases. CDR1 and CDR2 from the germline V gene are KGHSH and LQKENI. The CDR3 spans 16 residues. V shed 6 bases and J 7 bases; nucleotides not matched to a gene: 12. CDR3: CASSPIAGTGIEKLFF. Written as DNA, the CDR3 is TGTGCCAGCTCCCCCATCGCCGGGACAGGGATTGAAAAACTGTTTTTT.

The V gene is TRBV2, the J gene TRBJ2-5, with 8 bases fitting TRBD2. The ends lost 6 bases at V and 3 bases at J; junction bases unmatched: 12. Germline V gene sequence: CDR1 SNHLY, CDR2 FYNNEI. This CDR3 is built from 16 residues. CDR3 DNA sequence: TGTGCCAGCAGGGACTTTACCGGGACTAGGGAAGAGACCCAGTACTTC. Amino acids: CASRDFTGTREETQYF.

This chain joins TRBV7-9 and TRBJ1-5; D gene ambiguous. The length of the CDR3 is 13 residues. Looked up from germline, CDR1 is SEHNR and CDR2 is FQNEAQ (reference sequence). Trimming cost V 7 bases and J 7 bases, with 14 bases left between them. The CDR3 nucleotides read TGTGCCAGCACCCCTGGTGGGCGACAGCCCCAGCATTTT. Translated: CASTPGGRQPQHF.

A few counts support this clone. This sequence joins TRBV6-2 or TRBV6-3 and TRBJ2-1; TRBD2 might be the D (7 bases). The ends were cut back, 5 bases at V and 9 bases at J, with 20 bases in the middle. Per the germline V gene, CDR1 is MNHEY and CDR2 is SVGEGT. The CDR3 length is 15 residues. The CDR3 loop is CASSTDRGLAAEQFF. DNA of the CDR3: TGTGCCAGCAGTACCGATCGGGGGCTAGCGGCTGAGCAGTTCTTC.

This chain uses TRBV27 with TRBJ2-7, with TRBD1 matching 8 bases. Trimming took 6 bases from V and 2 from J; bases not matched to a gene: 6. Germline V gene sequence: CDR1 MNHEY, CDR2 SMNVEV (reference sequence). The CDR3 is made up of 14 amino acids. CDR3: CASSPRTGPYEQYF. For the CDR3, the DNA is TGTGCCAGCAGCCCCCGGACAGGGCCCTACGAGCAGTACTTC.

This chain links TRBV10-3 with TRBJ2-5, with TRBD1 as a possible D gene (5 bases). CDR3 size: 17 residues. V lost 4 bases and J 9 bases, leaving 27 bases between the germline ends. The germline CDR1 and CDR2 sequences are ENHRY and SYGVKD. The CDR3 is CAISGGDTGVSRSAQYF. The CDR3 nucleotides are TGTGCCATCAGTGGGGGTGATACAGGAGTTTCCAGATCGGCCCAGTACTTC.

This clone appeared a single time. The CDR3 DNA reads as TGTGCCAGCAGCGCCGCCGCGGGACAATCCTACGAGCAGTACTTC. Translated, it gives CASSAAAGQSYEQYF. This chain uses TRBV9 with TRBJ2-7; D may be TRBD1 or TRBD2 (6 bases each). The CDR3 contains 15 residues. Looked up from germline, CDR1 is SGDLS and CDR2 is YYNGEE. V lost 3 bases to trimming and J lost 1 base, with 14 bases between them.

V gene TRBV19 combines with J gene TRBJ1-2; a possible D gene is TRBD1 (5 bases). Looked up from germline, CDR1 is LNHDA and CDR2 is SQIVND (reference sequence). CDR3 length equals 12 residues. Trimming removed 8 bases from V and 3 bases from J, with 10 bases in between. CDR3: CASHQGDYGYTF. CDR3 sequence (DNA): TGTGCCAGTCATCAAGGGGACTATGGCTACACCTTC.

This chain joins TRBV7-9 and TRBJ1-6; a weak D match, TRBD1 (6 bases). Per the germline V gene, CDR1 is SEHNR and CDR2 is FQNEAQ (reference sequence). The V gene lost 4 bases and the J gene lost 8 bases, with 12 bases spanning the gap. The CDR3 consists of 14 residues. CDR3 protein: CASSWDILDSPLHF. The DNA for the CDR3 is TGTGCCAGCAGCTGGGACATCCTTGATTCACCCCTCCACTTT.

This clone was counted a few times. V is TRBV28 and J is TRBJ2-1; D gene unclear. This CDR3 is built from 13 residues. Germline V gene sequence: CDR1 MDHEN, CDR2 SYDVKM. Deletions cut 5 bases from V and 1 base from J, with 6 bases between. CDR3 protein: CASSRESYNEQFF. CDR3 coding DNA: TGTGCCAGCAGTCGAGAATCCTACAATGAGCAGTTCTTC.